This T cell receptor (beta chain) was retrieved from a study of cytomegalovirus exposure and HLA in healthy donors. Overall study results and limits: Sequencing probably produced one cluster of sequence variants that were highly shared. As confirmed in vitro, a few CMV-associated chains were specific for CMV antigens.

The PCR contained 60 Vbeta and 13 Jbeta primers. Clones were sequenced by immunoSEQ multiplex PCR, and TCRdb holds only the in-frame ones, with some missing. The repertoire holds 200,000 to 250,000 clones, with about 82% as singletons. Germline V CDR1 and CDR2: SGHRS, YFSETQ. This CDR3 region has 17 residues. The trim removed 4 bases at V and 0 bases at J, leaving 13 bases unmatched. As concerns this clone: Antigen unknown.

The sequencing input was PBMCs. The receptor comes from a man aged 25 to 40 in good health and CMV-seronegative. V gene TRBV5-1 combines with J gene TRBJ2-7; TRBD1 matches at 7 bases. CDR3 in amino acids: CASSQEKMTGSSYEQYF. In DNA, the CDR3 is TGCGCCAGCAGCCAGGAGAAAATGACAGGGTCCTCCTACGAGCAGTACTTC. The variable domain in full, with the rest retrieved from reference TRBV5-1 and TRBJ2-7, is KAGVTQTPRYLIKTRGQQVTLSCSPISGHRSVSWYQQTPGQGLQFLFEYFSETQRNKGNFPGRFSGRQFSNSRSEMNVSTLELGDSALYLCASSQEKMTGSSYEQYFGPGTRLTVT.